This T cell receptor beta chain was documented in a study of shared clonotypes between healthy human individuals. Background on the study: The composition of the donors was a couple of women and three men aged 18 to 49.

At deep level, the assay was performed. Clones were read by immunoSEQ multiplex PCR, and TCRdb kept only the in-frame ones, dropping some. Of roughly 1,800,000 clones listed, about 95% are singletons. Naive CD8 cells lacked CD45RO, underwent positive selection for CCR7 and left out terminally differentiated effector memory CD45RA+ cells. V was cut by 4 bases and J by 3 bases, with 10 bases left in between. Germline values: CDR1 PRHDT, CDR2 FYEKMQ (reference sequence). This CDR3 has 13 residues. This clone was seen just once. The chain has TRBV13 and TRBJ2-7; D might be TRBD1 or TRBD2, each matching 5 bases. This receptor was obtained from a man aged 18-30 years in good health. The material sequenced was naive CD8+ T cells sorted from blood. This CDR3 is CASSSRDVYEQYF. CDR3 in DNA: TGTGCCAGCAGCTCCAGGGACGTCTACGAGCAGTACTTC. The entire variable domain, with the rest obtained from reference TRBV13 and TRBJ2-7, is as follows: AAGVIQSPRHLIKEKRETATLKCYPIPRHDTVYWYQQGPGQDPQFLISFYEKMQSDKGSIPDRFSAQQFSDYHSELNMSSLELGDSALYFCASSSRDVYEQYFGPGTRLTVT.